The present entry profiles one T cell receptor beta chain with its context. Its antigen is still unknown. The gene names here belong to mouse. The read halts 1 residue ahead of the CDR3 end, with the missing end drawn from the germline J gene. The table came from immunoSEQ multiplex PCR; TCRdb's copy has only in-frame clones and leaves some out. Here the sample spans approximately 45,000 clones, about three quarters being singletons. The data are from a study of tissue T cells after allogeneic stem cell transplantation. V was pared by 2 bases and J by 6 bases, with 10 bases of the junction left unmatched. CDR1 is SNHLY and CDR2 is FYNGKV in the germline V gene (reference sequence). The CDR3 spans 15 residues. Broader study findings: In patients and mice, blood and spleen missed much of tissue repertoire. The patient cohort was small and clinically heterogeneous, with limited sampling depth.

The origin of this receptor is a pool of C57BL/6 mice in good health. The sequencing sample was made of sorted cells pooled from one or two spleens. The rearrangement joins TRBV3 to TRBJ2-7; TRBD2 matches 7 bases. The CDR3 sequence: CASSLQAWGLGEQYF. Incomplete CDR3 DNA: TGTGCCAGCAGCTTACAGGCCTGGGGGTTGGGTGAACAGTAC.